This entry lists 8 T cell receptor beta chains sequenced from one sample in a study of blood T cell repertoires in COVID-19. Assay used: immunoSEQ multiplex PCR; TCRdb lists only in-frame clones, some missing. This table has 160,000 or so clones, 82% appearing once. Sequencing used PBMCs or T cells enriched from blood (not recorded which). The receptors were gathered from a man between 60 and 75 years old who had recovered from COVID-19.

This chain uses TRBV18 with TRBJ1-1; 7 nucleotides line up with TRBD1. The V gene end was trimmed by 3 bases and the J gene end by 1 base; junction bases not matched to a gene: 8. The CDR3 length is 16 residues. Germline CDR1 is KGHSH and CDR2 is LQKENI. CDR3 in amino acids: CASSPRQGIGNTEAFF. CDR3 DNA sequence: TGTGCCAGCTCACCGAGACAGGGAATTGGGAACACTGAAGCTTTCTTT. Filled out from reference TRBV18 and TRBJ1-1, the complete variable domain reads NAGVMQNPRHLVRRRGQEARLRCSPMKGHSHVYWYRQLPEEGLKFMVYLQKENIIDESGMPKERFSAEFPKEGPSILRIQQVVRGDSAAYFCASSPRQGIGNTEAFFGQGTRLTVV.

The chain recombines TRBV19 with TRBJ1-1, with TRBD1 matching 10 bases. Germline V gene sequence: CDR1 LNHDA, CDR2 SQIVND (reference sequence). CDR3 size: 15 residues. With V trimmed by 7 bases and J by 8 bases, 13 bases remained unmatched. The CDR3 region has the DNA TGTGCCAGTACCATCCCCGGGACAGGGGTCCGAGAAGCTTTCTTT. This gives the protein CASTIPGTGVREAFF. The full variable domain, rest sourced from reference TRBV19 and TRBJ1-1, is DGGITQSPKYLFRKEGQNVTLSCEQNLNHDAMYWYRQDPGQGLRLIYYSQIVNDFQKGDIAEGYSVSREKKESFPLTVTSAQKNPTAFYLCASTIPGTGVREAFFGQGTRLTVV.

The chain recombines TRBV30 with TRBJ1-3; 7 bases agree with TRBD1. Trimming at V came to 2 bases and at J to 3 bases, leaving 7 bases not matched to a gene. CDR1 is GTSNPN and CDR2 is SVGIG in the germline V gene (reference sequence). This CDR3 contains 15 residues. Here the CDR3 reads CAWSSTGIYGNTIYF. CDR3 in DNA: TGTGCCTGGAGTTCGACAGGGATATATGGAAACACCATATATTTT.

This chain uses TRBV5-1 with TRBJ1-2; 7 bases are a match to TRBD1. The germline V gene encodes CDR1 SGHRS and CDR2 YFSETQ. This CDR3 has 13 residues. The V segment lost 4 bases and the J segment 8 bases; nucleotides outside the gene matches: 8. The CDR3 DNA reads as TGCGCCAGCAGCCCTAGACAGGGAACCGGCTACACCTTC. It yields the protein CASSPRQGTGYTF.

There are a few counts of this clone. V and J are TRBV7-2 and TRBJ2-3; D may be TRBD2 (6 bases). Trimming pared 4 bases from V and 2 bases from J, leaving 10 bases between. This CDR3 comprises 14 residues. CDR1 and CDR2 (germline): SGHTA, FQGNSA. CDR3 DNA sequence: TGTGCCAGCAGCTCCCGGGACTTCACAGATACGCAGTATTTT. Protein: CASSSRDFTDTQYF.

This clone was counted once. This chain joins TRBV12-1 and TRBJ2-6; TRBD1, the D gene given by the table, was not confirmed from the DNA. TRBV12-1 is recorded as a pseudogene. The CDR3 extends over 16 amino acids. In DNA form, the CDR3 reads TGTGCCAGCAGCTTTTACAGGTCGTCTGGGGCCAACGTCCTGACTTTC. It is translated as CASSFYRSSGANVLTF.

Written as DNA, the CDR3 is TGTGCCAGCAGCTTGAATGCAGGGGGAGTTGAAAAACTGTTTTTT. Translated, it gives CASSLNAGGVEKLFF. The V and J genes are TRBV5-4 and TRBJ1-4; TRBD1 matches at 7 bases. Germline loops: CDR1 SGHNT, CDR2 YYREEE (reference sequence). This CDR3 has 15 amino acids. Trimming took 1 base from V and 7 from J; bases not matched to a gene: 7.

The chain has TRBV5-3 and TRBJ2-1; 7 bases align to TRBD1. TRBV5-3 is flagged as an ORF with uncertain function. V shed 0 bases, J shed 0 bases, and the junction held 15 bases outside the gene matches. This CDR3 has 20 residues. The CDR3 loop reads CARSLEDVRDSGSSYNEQFF. CDR3 nucleotide sequence: TGTGCCAGAAGCTTGGAAGACGTCCGGGACAGCGGTAGCTCCTACAATGAGCAGTTCTTC.